This T cell receptor (beta chain) derives from a study of cytomegalovirus exposure and HLA in healthy donors. Study-level background: Of a few hundred genotyped donors, 81% grouped in the Caucasian-associated ancestry cluster. Study-wide points: A further, later analysis showed that HLA-associated TCR beta chains (compared with equally common others) were more clonally expanded. In a later analysis, parvovirus B19, influenza, CMV and Epstein-Barr virus appeared linked to several top co-occurrence clusters.

As concerns this clone: The antigen is not known.

V lost 4 bases and J lost 4; bases outside the gene matches: 12. The germline V gene encodes CDR1 SGHRS and CDR2 YFSETQ. CDR3 length: 16 amino acids. Amplification used 60 Vbeta primers and 13 Jbeta primers. Data came from immunoSEQ multiplex PCR; TCRdb stores just in-frame clones and leaves some out. There are some 56,000 clones in the sample; around 52% occur only once, and roughly 12% lies in the top ten. J is TRBJ2-7 and V is TRBV5-1, with 9 bases matching TRBD2. The sequence came from a human donor in good health. The material sequenced was PBMCs. The CDR3 sequence is CASSPRLGGGVYEQYF. CDR3 bases: TGCGCCAGCAGCCCCCGACTGGGCGGGGGGGTTTACGAGCAGTACTTC.